The 22 T cell receptor beta chains reported below all come from one sample, sequenced in a study of CD8 T cells in Susac syndrome. Random hexamers served to reverse transcribe roughly 0.5 to 1 ug RNA. TCRdb re-called the immunoSEQ multiplex PCR reads through MiXCR, storing one row per CDR3 protein. The sample consists of under 550,000 distinct CDR3 sequences, approximately 85% of them appearing once. Sequenced material: CD8+ T cells from PBMCs. These TCRs come from a human donor with multiple sclerosis.

V usage is TRBV27 and J usage is TRBJ1-1, with a weak D call TRBD1 (5 bases). CDR3 length: 15 residues. The germline V and J ends were trimmed by 4 bases and 5 bases, with 17 bases remaining between them. Germline V gene data show CDR1 as MNHEY and CDR2 as SMNVEV (reference sequence). In DNA, the CDR3 is TGTGCCAGCAGTTCCGTAGACAGCCCGACGACTGAAGCTTTCTTT. It encodes CASSSVDSPTTEAFF.

The chain recombines TRBV27 with TRBJ2-1, with D possibly TRBD2 on 6 matching bases. V was shortened by 5 bases and J by 8 bases, with 13 bases between the two germline ends. Germline V gives CDR1 MNHEY, CDR2 SMNVEV (reference sequence). The CDR3 contains 13 residues. CDR3 in DNA: TGTGCCAGCAGTACTAGCACGGTCGATGAGCAGTTCTTC. Translating gives CASSTSTVDEQFF.

The chain is built from TRBV27 and TRBJ2-7; a possible D gene is TRBD2 (6 bases). V gave up 10 bases and J gave up 3 bases, with 19 bases separating them. The germline V gene has CDR1 MNHEY and CDR2 SMNVEV (reference sequence). The CDR3 covers 14 residues. The CDR3 sequence: CATTRLEGSYEQYF. In DNA, the CDR3 is TGTGCCACCACCCGGTTGGAGGGGAGCTACGAGCAGTACTTC.

The chain has TRBV12-3 or TRBV12-4 and TRBJ1-2, with unresolved D. V was trimmed by 7 bases and J by 2 bases, leaving 11 bases between them. This CDR3 has 13 residues. CDR3 protein: CASKNGLNYGYTF. The DNA of the CDR3 is TGTGCCAGCAAAAATGGACTGAACTATGGCTACACCTTC.

The rearrangement links TRBV6-1 to TRBJ2-7; D gene unclear. V was trimmed by 2 bases and J by 2 bases, leaving 10 bases between them. This CDR3 contains 14 residues. CDR1 MNHNS and CDR2 SASEGT come from the germline V gene. DNA for the CDR3: TGTGCCAGCAGTGAACGGAGCAGAGCCTACGAGCAGTACTTC. As protein: CASSERSRAYEQYF.

This clonotype was seen just once. CDR3 loop: CASSLARGLADYEQYF. CDR3 bases: TGTGCCAGCAGCTTAGCGCGAGGACTAGCGGACTACGAGCAGTACTTC. The chain carries TRBV7-9 and TRBJ2-7, with 10 bases fitting TRBD2. The CDR3 totals 16 residues. J lost 3 bases, V lost 0 bases, and 5 bases had no gene match. The germline CDR1 and CDR2 sequences are SEHNR and FQNEAQ (reference sequence).

The V and J genes are TRBV27 and TRBJ2-1, with D possibly TRBD1 on 6 matching bases. Germline CDR1 is MNHEY and CDR2 is SMNVEV (reference sequence). Deletions cut 5 bases from V and 9 bases from J, with 20 bases between. The CDR3 runs 15 residues. The CDR3 is CASSGYRVLSSEQFF. CDR3 DNA sequence: TGTGCCAGCAGTGGATACAGGGTTTTATCGAGTGAGCAGTTCTTC.

The chain recombines TRBV30 with TRBJ1-2; D gene uncertain. The V and J ends lost 1 base and 0 bases respectively, with 9 bases between them. The CDR3 length is 14 residues. Germline V CDR1 and CDR2: GTSNPN, SVGIG (reference sequence). The CDR3 loop reads CAWSEEDPNYGYTF. CDR3 coding DNA: TGTGCCTGGAGTGAGGAGGACCCTAACTATGGCTACACCTTC.

This chain uses TRBV13 with TRBJ2-7, with TRBD1 matching 8 bases. The CDR3 sequence is 14 residues long. Germline assignment: CDR1 PRHDT and CDR2 FYEKMQ (reference sequence). Unmatched junction bases numbered 8, after V lost 3 bases and J lost 7 bases. Written as DNA, the CDR3 is TGTGCCAGCAGCTTCAGTCAGGGGGCGAGGGAGCAGTACTTC. Protein: CASSFSQGAREQYF.

V gene TRBV5-4 combines with J gene TRBJ1-1; 8 bases match TRBD1. Germline CDR1 and CDR2: SGHNT and YYREEE (reference sequence). The CDR3 sequence is 14 residues long. V lost 2 bases and J lost 7; bases outside the gene matches: 7. CDR3 nucleotides: TGTGCCAGCAGCTTCATTGACAGGGGTGATGAAGCTTTCTTT. This codes for CASSFIDRGDEAFF.

The chain links TRBV29-1 to TRBJ2-7; D perhaps matches TRBD1 (5 bases). CDR1 SQVTM and CDR2 ANQGSEA come from the germline V gene. The V and J ends lost 4 bases and 7 bases respectively, with 17 bases between them. The CDR3 runs to 13 residues. The CDR3 region has the DNA TGCAGCGTTGCACAGGAAAGTTTCGAGGAGCAGTACTTC. It yields the protein CSVAQESFEEQYF.

The CDR3 coding sequence is TGTGCCAGCAGCTTAGTTAGGGGACAACCGATTGACTACAATGAGCAGTTCTTC. Amino acids: CASSLVRGQPIDYNEQFF. The genes are TRBV7-6 and TRBJ2-1; maybe TRBD1 (6 bases). The CDR3 has 18 residues. Trimming removed 1 base from V and 3 bases from J, with 19 bases in between. Germline assignment: CDR1 SGHVS and CDR2 FNYEAQ.

The genes are TRBV4-1 and TRBJ2-1, with TRBD2 matching 8 bases. The CDR3 spans 16 residues. Germline V gene sequence: CDR1 MGHRA, CDR2 YSYEKL. The V segment lost 3 bases and the J segment 3 bases; nucleotides outside the gene matches: 7. The CDR3 sequence is CASSQQAGEGYNEQFF. The CDR3 nucleotides read TGCGCCAGCAGCCAGCAAGCGGGAGAGGGCTACAATGAGCAGTTCTTC.

This sequence joins TRBV6-5 and TRBJ2-2; 11 bases agree with TRBD1. Germline CDR1 is MNHEY and CDR2 is SVGAGI. V shed 4 bases, J shed 3 bases, and the junction held 4 bases outside the gene matches. The CDR3 totals 16 residues. CDR3 region: CASSSGQGAHTGELFF. The CDR3, as DNA: TGTGCCAGCAGTTCCGGACAGGGGGCCCACACCGGGGAGCTGTTTTTT.

The V gene is TRBV25-1, the J gene TRBJ1-5; a possible D gene is TRBD1 (5 bases). The CDR3 is 14 amino acids. Trimming removed 4 bases from V and 3 bases from J, with 10 bases in between. Germline CDR1 MGHDK, CDR2 SYGVNS. Here the CDR3 DNA reads TGTGCCAGCAGTGTCGGAGGGGACAATCAGCCCCAGCATTTT. It specifies CASSVGGDNQPQHF.

The V gene is TRBV7-8, the J gene TRBJ2-2; TRBD2 aligns across 7 bases. The J segment lost 7 bases and the V segment lost 5 bases, leaving 16 bases of the junction unmatched. Germline CDR1 and CDR2: SGHVS and FQNEAQ. This CDR3 is built from 17 residues. The chain's CDR3 is CASSQELGRVFGGELFF. For the CDR3, the DNA is TGTGCCAGCAGCCAAGAGCTAGGGAGGGTCTTTGGCGGGGAGCTGTTTTTT.

J is TRBJ2-7 and V is TRBV20-1, with 9 bases fitting TRBD1. The CDR3 contains 13 residues. CDR1 is DFQATT, CDR2 SNEGSKA, per germline (reference sequence). V trimming: 5 bases; J trimming: 2 bases; junction bases outside the gene matches: 4. The CDR3 DNA is TGCAGTGCTCGGGACAGGGAGACCTACGAGCAGTACTTC. This sequence encodes CSARDRETYEQYF.

The genes are TRBV19 and TRBJ1-2; D call uncertain. Germline CDR1 LNHDA, CDR2 SQIVND (reference sequence). The germline V and J ends were trimmed by 4 bases and 4 bases, with 13 bases remaining between them. CDR3 length: 14 amino acids. Here the CDR3 DNA reads TGTGCCAGTAGTACCACAAACCCGGGCTATGGCTACACCTTC. Protein product: CASSTTNPGYGYTF.

The chain employs TRBV27 and TRBJ2-3; no clear D. This CDR3 region has 15 residues. Trimming left V 0 bases short and J 4 bases short, with 11 bases between. Germline CDR1 reads MNHEY; CDR2 reads SMNVEV (reference sequence). The CDR3, as DNA: TGTGCCAGCAGTTTATCGGGGAATCGAGCAGATACGCAGTATTTT. It translates to CASSLSGNRADTQYF.

The rearrangement joins TRBV9 to TRBJ2-7; 12 bases fit TRBD2. V shed 4 bases, J shed 5 bases, and the junction held 7 bases outside the gene matches. There are 15 residues in the CDR3. CDR1 SGDLS and CDR2 YYNGEE come from the germline V gene. The CDR3 protein is CASSPFRTSGNEQYF. The DNA of the CDR3 is TGTGCCAGCAGCCCATTCCGGACTAGCGGGAACGAGCAGTACTTC.

J is TRBJ1-1 and V is TRBV10-3; 9 nucleotides agree with TRBD1. The CDR3 consists of 14 residues. CDR1 is ENHRY, CDR2 SYGVKD, per germline. V lost 8 bases, J lost 0 bases, and 4 bases stayed unmatched. CDR3 in amino acids: CAIGDRALNTEAFF. As DNA, the CDR3 is TGTGCCATCGGGGACAGGGCGTTGAACACTGAAGCTTTCTTT.

The genes are TRBV27 and TRBJ2-1; D unclear. Trimming pared 3 bases from V and 0 bases from J, leaving 9 bases between. CDR1 is MNHEY, CDR2 SMNVEV, per germline (reference sequence). This CDR3 contains 15 residues. The CDR3 region has the DNA TGTGCCAGCAGTTTGGACCTTGGCTCCTACAATGAGCAGTTCTTC. Translated, it gives CASSLDLGSYNEQFF.